This T cell receptor (beta chain) was sequenced for a study of blood T cell repertoires in COVID-19 (dated by TCRdb to about 2020). As for the study more broadly: Collaborator samples came from the United States, Italy and Spain and covered acute and convalescent phases of COVID-19. The prospective study material was composed of cDNA or gDNA derived from T cells, B-cell-depleted T cells, or PBMCs. Deeply sampled blood TCRbeta repertoires from subjects exposed to, actively infected with, or recovered from COVID-19 were included in the dataset. The repertoires were made available in a free public database intended to serve as a resource for research on the immune response to SARS-CoV-2. Samples came from the ongoing ImmuneRACE study (first 160 participants) plus 1,254 subjects from 6 global collaborators. A de-identified subject ID, COVID-19 status, age in years and sex were almost always included in the sample metadata. Where HLA class I and class II types were available, the types were taken from metadata supplied by the sample provider, not from assay-based typing. Here is what the overall study found, with its caveats: Clinical and demographic metadata were provided uncurated, with the amount varying by source and participant.

From the cysteine through the phenylalanine, the CDR3 covers 15 amino acids. Only the CDR3 portion is preserved as DNA: 45 bases, with reading frame beginning at the first base. V trim: 2 bases; J trim: 8 bases; unmatched bases: 9. Per the germline V gene, KGHDR is the CDR1 and SFDVKD is the CDR2. TCRbeta CDR3 regions were amplified from genomic DNA by means of the immunoSEQ Assay, a bias-controlled multiplex PCR. Per the authors' processing: The number of nucleated cells in each sample was estimated from the amplification of reference gene primers within the assay. Sequence reads were collapsed and filtered to measure the absolute abundance of every unique TCRbeta CDR3 rearrangement. For each sample, productive Simpson clonality was calculated as the square root of Simpson's diversity index over productive rearrangements. The table was pulled from immuneACCESS by TCRdb, which kept in-frame rearrangements only. Such tables lose some clones; where checked, under half of the loss comes from unresolved V genes, and the rest has no known cause. The V and J calls and clone size were taken over from that table, and D and trimming were inferred from the DNA. The sample table records approximately 220,000 clones; approximately 86% of these occur just once. The ten most abundant clones make up 3.5% to 4% of the sample.

Participants in the prospective study were aged about 18 to 95 years, lived in under 30 United States geographic areas, and enrolled through a virtual design. Cohort assignment in the prospective study relied on participant-reported clinical history from a screening survey and a study questionnaire. In the prospective study, whole blood, serum and a nasopharyngeal or oropharyngeal swab were collected from each participant by mobile phlebotomists. Additional blood draws and questionnaires over an approximately 2-month period could optionally be provided by prospective study participants. Prospective study blood samples were shipped either frozen or at room temperature before DNA extraction. The table lists this clone with a count of one. Its recognized antigen is unknown. Within one base of it there is no much larger clone, and no base qualities were kept.

This TCR derives from a woman in her thirties or forties with acute COVID-19. The chain uses TRBV24-1 and TRBJ1-2; 8 nucleotides in the junction match TRBD1. The sequenced material came from PBMCs or T cells enriched from blood (not recorded which). The CDR3 amino acid sequence is: CATSDSGQGAEGYTF. The DNA sequence is as follows: TGTGCCACCAGTGATTCCGGACAGGGAGCGGAAGGCTACACCTTC.